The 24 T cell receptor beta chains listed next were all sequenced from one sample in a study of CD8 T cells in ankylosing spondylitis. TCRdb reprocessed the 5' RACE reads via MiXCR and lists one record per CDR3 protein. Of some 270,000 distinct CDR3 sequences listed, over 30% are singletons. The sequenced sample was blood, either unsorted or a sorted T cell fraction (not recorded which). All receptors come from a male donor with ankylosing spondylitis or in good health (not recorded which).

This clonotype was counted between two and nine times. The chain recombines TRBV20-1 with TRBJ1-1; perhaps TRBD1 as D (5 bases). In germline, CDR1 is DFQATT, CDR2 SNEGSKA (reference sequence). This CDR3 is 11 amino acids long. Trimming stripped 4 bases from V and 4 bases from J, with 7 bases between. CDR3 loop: CSANQGTEAFF. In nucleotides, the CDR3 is TGCAGTGCTAACCAGGGCACTGAAGCTTTCTTT.

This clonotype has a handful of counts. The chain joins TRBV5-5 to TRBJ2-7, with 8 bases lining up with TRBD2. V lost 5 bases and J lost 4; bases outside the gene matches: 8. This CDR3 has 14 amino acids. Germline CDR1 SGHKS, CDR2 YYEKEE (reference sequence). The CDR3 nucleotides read TGTGCCAGCAGACAAAGCGGGGGCAAATACGAGCAGTACTTC. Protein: CASRQSGGKYEQYF.

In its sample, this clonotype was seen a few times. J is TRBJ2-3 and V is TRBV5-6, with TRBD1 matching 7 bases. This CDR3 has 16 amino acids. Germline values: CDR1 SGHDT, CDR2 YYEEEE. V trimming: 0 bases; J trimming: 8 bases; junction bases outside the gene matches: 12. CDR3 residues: CASSLAEGAWDGTQYF. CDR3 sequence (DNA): TGTGCCAGCAGCTTGGCCGAGGGGGCTTGGGATGGTACGCAGTATTTT.

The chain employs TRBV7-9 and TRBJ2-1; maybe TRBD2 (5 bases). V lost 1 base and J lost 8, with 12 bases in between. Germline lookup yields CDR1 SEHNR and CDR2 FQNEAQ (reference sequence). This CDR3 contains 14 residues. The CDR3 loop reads CASSLVETTHEQFF. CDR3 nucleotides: TGTGCCAGCAGCTTAGTGGAGACTACCCATGAGCAGTTCTTC.

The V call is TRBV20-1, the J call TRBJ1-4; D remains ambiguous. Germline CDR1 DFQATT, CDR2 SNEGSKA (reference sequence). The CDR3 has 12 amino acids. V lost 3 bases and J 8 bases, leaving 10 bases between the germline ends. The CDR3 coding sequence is TGCAGTGCTAGCGGTAGGGAGGAAAAACTGTTTTTT. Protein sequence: CSASGREEKLFF.

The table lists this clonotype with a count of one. In DNA, the CDR3 is TGTGCCAGCAGCCCCCGGGACAGGCGCGACGAGCAGTACTTC. The encoded protein is CASSPRDRRDEQYF. The genes are TRBV11-1 and TRBJ2-7; TRBD1 matches 8 bases. Germline V CDR1 and CDR2: SGHAT, FQDESV (reference sequence). V gave up 5 bases and J gave up 5 bases; unmatched junction bases: 8. CDR3 length equals 14 residues.

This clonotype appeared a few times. The CDR3 is CASSLARGRCYEQYF. As DNA, the CDR3 is TGTGCCAGCAGCTTAGCTAGGGGGCGGTGCTACGAGCAGTACTTC. The chain carries TRBV7-9 and TRBJ2-7; the match to TRBD1 covers 7 bases. In germline, CDR1 is SEHNR, CDR2 FQNEAQ (reference sequence). The CDR3 sequence is 15 residues long. V trimming: 0 bases; J trimming: 3 bases; junction bases outside the gene matches: 5.

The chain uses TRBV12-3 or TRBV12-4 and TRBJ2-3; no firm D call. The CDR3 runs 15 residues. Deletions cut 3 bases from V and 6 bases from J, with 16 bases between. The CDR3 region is CASSLMMSLSDTQYF. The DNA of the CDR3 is TGTGCCAGCAGTTTGATGATGTCCCTATCGGATACGCAGTATTTT.

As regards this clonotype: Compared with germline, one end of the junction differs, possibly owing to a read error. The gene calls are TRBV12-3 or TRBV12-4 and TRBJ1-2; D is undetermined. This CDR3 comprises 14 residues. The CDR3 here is CATSSQGGMNGYTF. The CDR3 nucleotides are TGTGCCACCAGTTCACAAGGAGGGATGAATGGCTACACCTTC.

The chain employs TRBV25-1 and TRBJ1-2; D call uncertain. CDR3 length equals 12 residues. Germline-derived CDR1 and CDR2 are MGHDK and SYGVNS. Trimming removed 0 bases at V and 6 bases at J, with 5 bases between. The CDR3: CASSEYSDGYTF. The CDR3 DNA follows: TGTGCCAGCAGTGAATATTCAGATGGCTACACCTTC.

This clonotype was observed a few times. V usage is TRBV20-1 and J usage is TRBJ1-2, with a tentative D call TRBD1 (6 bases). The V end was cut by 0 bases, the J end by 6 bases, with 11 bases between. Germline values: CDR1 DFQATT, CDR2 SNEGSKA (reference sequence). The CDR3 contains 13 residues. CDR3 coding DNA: TGCAGTGCTAGAGATCCCCGGACAGATGGCTACACCTTC. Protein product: CSARDPRTDGYTF.

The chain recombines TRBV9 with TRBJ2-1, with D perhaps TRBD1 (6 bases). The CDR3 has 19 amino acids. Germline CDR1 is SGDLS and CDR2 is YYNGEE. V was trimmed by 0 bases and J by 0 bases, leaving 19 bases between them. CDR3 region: CASSVVPGVGISSYNEQFF. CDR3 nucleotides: TGTGCCAGCAGCGTAGTCCCAGGGGTGGGCATCAGCTCCTACAATGAGCAGTTCTTC.

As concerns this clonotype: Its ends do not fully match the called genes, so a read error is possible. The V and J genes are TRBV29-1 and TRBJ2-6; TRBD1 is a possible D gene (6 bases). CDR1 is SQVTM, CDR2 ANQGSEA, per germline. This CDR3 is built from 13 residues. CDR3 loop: CSVGQSGANGLTF. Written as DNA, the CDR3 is TGCAGCGTAGGACAGTCTGGGGCCAACGGCCTGACTTTC.

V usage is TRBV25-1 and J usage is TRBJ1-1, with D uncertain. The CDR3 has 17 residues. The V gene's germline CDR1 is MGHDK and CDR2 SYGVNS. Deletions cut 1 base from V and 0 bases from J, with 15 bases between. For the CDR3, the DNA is TGTGCCAGCAGTGAATTTCGCCCGGCACAGATGAACACTGAAGCTTTCTTT. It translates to CASSEFRPAQMNTEAFF.

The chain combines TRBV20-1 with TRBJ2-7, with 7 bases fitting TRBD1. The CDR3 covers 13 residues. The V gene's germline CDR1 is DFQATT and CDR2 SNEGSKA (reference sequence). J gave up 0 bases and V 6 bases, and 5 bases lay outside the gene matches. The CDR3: CSAWDRDSYEQYF. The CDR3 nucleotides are TGCAGTGCCTGGGACAGAGACTCCTACGAGCAGTACTTC.

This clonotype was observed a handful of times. The CDR3 sequence is CASSDGGLQETQYF. The DNA of the CDR3 is TGCGCCAGCAGTGATGGGGGACTCCAAGAGACCCAGTACTTC. The genes are TRBV10-1 and TRBJ2-5; tentative D call: TRBD2 (6 bases). Trimming took off 3 bases at V and 1 base at J, with 9 bases between the two ends. CDR3 size: 14 residues. The V gene's germline CDR1 is WNHNN and CDR2 SYGVQD (reference sequence).

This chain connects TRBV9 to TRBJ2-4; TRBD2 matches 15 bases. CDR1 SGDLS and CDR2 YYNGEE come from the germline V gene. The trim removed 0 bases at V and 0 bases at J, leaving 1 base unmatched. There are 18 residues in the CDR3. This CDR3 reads CASSVGTSGGEAKNIQYF. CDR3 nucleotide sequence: TGTGCCAGCAGCGTAGGGACTAGCGGGGGGGAAGCCAAAAACATTCAGTACTTC. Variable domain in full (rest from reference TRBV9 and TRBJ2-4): DSGVTQTPKHLITATGQRVTLRCSPRSGDLSVYWYQQSLDQGLQFLIQYYNGEERAKGNILERFSAQQFPDLHSELNLSSLELGDSALYFCASSVGTSGGEAKNIQYFGAGTRLSVL.

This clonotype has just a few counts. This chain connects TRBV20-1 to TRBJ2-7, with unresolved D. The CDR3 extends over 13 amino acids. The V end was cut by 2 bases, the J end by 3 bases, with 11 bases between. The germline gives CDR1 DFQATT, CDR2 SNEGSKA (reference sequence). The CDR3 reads CSARNPLGYEQYF. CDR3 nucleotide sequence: TGCAGTGCTAGAAACCCACTTGGCTACGAGCAGTACTTC.

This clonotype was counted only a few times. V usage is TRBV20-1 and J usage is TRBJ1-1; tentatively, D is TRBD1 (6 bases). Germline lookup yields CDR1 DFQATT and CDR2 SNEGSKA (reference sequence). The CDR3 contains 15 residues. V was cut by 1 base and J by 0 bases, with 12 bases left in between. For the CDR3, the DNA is TGCAGTGCTAGAGCGGGCAGGACAGTGAACACTGAAGCTTTCTTT. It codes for CSARAGRTVNTEAFF.

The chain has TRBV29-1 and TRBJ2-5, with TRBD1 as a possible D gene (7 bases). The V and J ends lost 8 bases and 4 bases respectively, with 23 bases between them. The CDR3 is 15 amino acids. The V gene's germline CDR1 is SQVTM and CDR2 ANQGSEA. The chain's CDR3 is CSTSIGGQLAETQYF. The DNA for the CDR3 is TGCAGCACATCTATCGGGGGACAGTTAGCAGAGACCCAGTACTTC.

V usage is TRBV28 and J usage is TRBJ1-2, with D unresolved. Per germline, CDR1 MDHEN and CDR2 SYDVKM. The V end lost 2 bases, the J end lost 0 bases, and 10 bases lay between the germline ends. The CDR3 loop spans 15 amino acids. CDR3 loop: CASSLPGSANYGYTF. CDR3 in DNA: TGTGCCAGCAGTTTACCGGGGTCCGCTAACTATGGCTACACCTTC.

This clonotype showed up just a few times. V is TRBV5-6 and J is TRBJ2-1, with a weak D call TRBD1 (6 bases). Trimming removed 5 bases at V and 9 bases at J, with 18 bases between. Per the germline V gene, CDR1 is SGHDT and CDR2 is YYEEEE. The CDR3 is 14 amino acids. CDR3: CASSSLQGTGEQFF. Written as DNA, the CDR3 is TGTGCCAGCAGTTCACTACAGGGAACGGGTGAGCAGTTCTTC.

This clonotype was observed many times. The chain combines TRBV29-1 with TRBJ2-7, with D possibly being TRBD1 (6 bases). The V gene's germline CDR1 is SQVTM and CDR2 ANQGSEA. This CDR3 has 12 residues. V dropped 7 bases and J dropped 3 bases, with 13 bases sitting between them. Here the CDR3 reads CSAGTLYYEQYF. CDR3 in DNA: TGCAGCGCCGGGACACTCTACTACGAGCAGTACTTC.

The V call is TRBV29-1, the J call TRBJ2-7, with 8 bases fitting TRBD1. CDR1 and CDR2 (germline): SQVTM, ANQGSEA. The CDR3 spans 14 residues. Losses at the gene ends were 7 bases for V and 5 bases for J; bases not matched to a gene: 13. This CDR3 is CSARPGQVMDEQYF. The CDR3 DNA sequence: TGCAGCGCTCGCCCGGGACAGGTTATGGACGAGCAGTACTTC.